These T cell receptor beta chains were read from a single sample in a study of CD8 T cells in Susac syndrome. TCRdb ran MiXCR on the immunoSEQ multiplex PCR reads and lists one entry per CDR3 protein. The sample contains more than 200,000 distinct CDR3 sequences, around nine tenths of which appear only once. Sequencing was carried out using CD8+ T cells from PBMCs. These receptors were collected from a human donor with multiple sclerosis. The CDR3 runs from the conserved cysteine through the conserved F or W.

J: TRBJ2-7; V: TRBV2; CDR3: CATGPGPRAYEQYF
J: TRBJ2-2; V: TRBV10-2; CDR3: CASSESRLAGTGELFF
J: TRBJ2-3; V: TRBV6-1; CDR3: CASWAGGRLGVGTQYF
J: TRBJ1-1; V: TRBV27; CDR3: CASSWFVNTEAFF
J: TRBJ2-3; V: TRBV13; CDR3: CASSLRGGGTDTQYF
J: TRBJ1-3; V: TRBV6-6; CDR3: CASSYSTAYSGNTIYF
J: TRBJ1-3; V: TRBV18; CDR3: CASSRPDRTTPDTIYF
J: TRBJ2-1; V: TRBV24-1; CDR3: CATSDFGGGEQFF
J: TRBJ2-1; V: TRBV12-3/TRBV12-4; CDR3: CASSPGRVSYNEQFF
J: TRBJ2-1; V: TRBV9; CDR3: CASSEPSGGAYNEQFF
J: TRBJ2-3; V: TRBV6-6; CDR3: CASSSGLAVLADTQYF
J: TRBJ2-1; V: TRBV5-6; CDR3: CASSYAASATGPSSSYNEQFF
J: TRBJ1-1; V: TRBV6-5; CDR3: CASSPWTGEGEAFF
J: TRBJ2-3; V: TRBV7-3; CDR3: CASSLTGGVADTQYF
J: TRBJ2-3; V: TRBV7-6; CDR3: CASSPKWDTQYF
J: TRBJ2-7; V: TRBV28; CDR3: CASSSLVSQYF
J: TRBJ2-1; V: TRBV29-1; CDR3: CSVETGNEQFF
J: TRBJ2-4; V: TRBV5-6; CDR3: CASSLGVLAKNIQYF
J: TRBJ2-7; V: TRBV4-2; CDR3: CASSQGLGYEQYF
J: TRBJ1-2; V: TRBV5-6; CDR3: CASSPGTGVYGYTF
J: TRBJ2-7; V: TRBV7-9; CDR3: CASSNSAYSYEQYF
J: TRBJ1-2; V: TRBV6-2/TRBV6-3; CDR3: CASTRQGVQSHYGYTF
J: TRBJ2-5; V: TRBV7-9; CDR3: CASSLIQGTQETQYF
J: TRBJ2-7; V: TRBV19; CDR3: CASSKLPSGSSYEQYF
J: TRBJ2-3; V: TRBV25-1; CDR3: CASSEASLILAKSTDTQYF
J: TRBJ1-6; V: TRBV13; CDR3: CASSFSPSPAGQGSSYNSPLHF
J: TRBJ2-5; V: TRBV5-4; CDR3: CASSAMEETQYF
J: TRBJ1-2; V: TRBV9; CDR3: CASSVGSGPNYGYTF
J: TRBJ1-5; V: TRBV6-2/TRBV6-3; CDR3: CASSPGTGVQPQHF
J: TRBJ2-1; V: TRBV30; CDR3: CAWSVLGEGWANEQFF
J: TRBJ2-7; V: TRBV20-1; CDR3: CSAKTSGFYEQYF
J: TRBJ1-2; V: TRBV12-3/TRBV12-4; CDR3: CASSYGGGGYTF
J: TRBJ1-5; V: TRBV5-6; CDR3: CASSLASTQPQHF
J: TRBJ2-3; V: TRBV15; CDR3: CATSRERQHTQYF
J: TRBJ2-1; V: TRBV12-3/TRBV12-4; CDR3: CASTPPRIGGAENEQFF
J: TRBJ2-1; V: TRBV7-9; CDR3: CASSSGGTPYNEQFF
J: TRBJ2-5; V: TRBV3-1; CDR3: CASSQESGFRETQYF
J: TRBJ1-2; V: TRBV24-1; CDR3: CATSDSQVAYGYTF
J: TRBJ2-7; V: TRBV25-1; CDR3: CASSVGTEQYF
J: TRBJ2-3; V: TRBV7-9; CDR3: CASSLEAPSSTDTQYF
J: TRBJ2-3; V: TRBV6-2/TRBV6-3; CDR3: CASSTRDWAIGDTQYF
J: TRBJ2-3; V: TRBV16; CDR3: CASSQSREGGTDTQYF
J: TRBJ2-2; V: TRBV29-1; CDR3: CSAYSGHTGELFF
J: TRBJ2-5; V: TRBV6-2/TRBV6-3; CDR3: CASSTWQETQYF
J: TRBJ1-1; V: TRBV19; CDR3: CASSTAMTVYNTEAFF
J: TRBJ1-6; V: TRBV7-9; CDR3: CASSLLEGSPLHF
J: TRBJ1-2; V: TRBV29-1; CDR3: CSVEVPGRVYGYTF
J: TRBJ1-2; V: TRBV7-2; CDR3: CASRSRSTYGYTF
J: TRBJ2-1; V: TRBV7-2; CDR3: CASSLQNWANEQFF
J: TRBJ2-5; V: TRBV5-6; CDR3: CASSLVWEGETQYF
J: TRBJ2-5; V: TRBV7-9; CDR3: CASTILEAGGETQYF
J: TRBJ1-1; V: TRBV7-3; CDR3: CASSYLVNTEAFF
J: TRBJ2-7; V: TRBV20-1; CDR3: CSARDEAGTPYEQYF
J: TRBJ2-7; V: TRBV4-1; CDR3: CASSQAPGSYEQYF
J: TRBJ2-1; V: TRBV6-1; CDR3: CASSEGGSPYNEQFF